Sequencing of this TCR beta chain was carried out in a study of blood T cells in healthy people across ages. Regarding the study as a whole: Unsorted PBMCs prevented conclusive naive versus antigen-experienced comparison.

This clonotype appeared many times. Its target is unknown. The V and J ends lost 7 bases and 4 bases, in that order; junction bases with no gene match: 5. The CDR3 runs 14 residues. Sample-barcoded 5' priming and a J-beta primer mix drove a second PCR of about 6 to 11 cycles. One entry per CDR3 protein, called by TCRdb with MiXCR from the 5' RACE reads. The sample comprises hundreds of thousands of distinct CDR3 sequences, 40% to 50% of which are singletons, and around 30% rests with the top ten. Sequenced material: blood. The sequence came from a man aged 80 or over in good health. The chain couples TRBV12-3 or TRBV12-4 to TRBJ1-4; 8 positions agree with TRBD1. This CDR3 reads CASNPGGLNEKLFF. Here the CDR3 DNA reads TGTGCCAGCAATCCAGGGGGCCTTAATGAAAAACTGTTTTTT.